The present entry profiles one TCR beta chain with its context. The specificity of this receptor is unknown. A commercial ELISA kit detecting HCMV-specific IgG in serum was used to determine HCMV serostatus. Ficoll density gradient centrifugation was used to isolate peripheral blood mononuclear cells from blood. Based on the germline V gene, the CDR1 and CDR2 sequences are SGHTA and FQGTGA. Counted from cysteine to phenylalanine, this CDR3 has 13 amino acids. This entry has no DNA. The sample belongs to a study of T cells expressing NK-cell markers (dated by TCRdb to about 2020). With regard to the full study: In sorted CD3+CD56+NKG2C+, CD3+CD56+NKG2C- and CD3+CD56-NKG2C+ T-cell subsets from eight donors, TCR beta-chain repertoires were profiled. Seven of the eight sequenced donors were HCMV-seropositive and one was HCMV-seronegative. All eight donors whose samples were sequenced were randomly selected healthy volunteers, three of them men and five women. Sequencing of the libraries produced 2 x 150 bp reads on Illumina HiSeq 2000/2500, MiSeq or NextSeq. The full study reports these points: It remained unclear whether the expanded NKG2C-expressing T cell clones were specific for HCMV antigens. Those dominant clonotypes were again the most abundant among CD3+CD56-NKG2C+ cells in a handful of donors, at about 28.3-65%. For several donors, the dominant CD3+CD56+NKG2C+ clonotypes were among the top 10 CD8+ clonotypes and accounted for roughly 1.0-8% of CD8+ T cells.

Sequencing instrument: Illumina HiSeq 2000. TCR beta cDNA libraries were made by 5'RACE template switching that added a universal primer site and unique molecular identifiers. cDNA synthesis was primed from the TCR beta constant segment, followed by two successive PCR amplification steps. Turning to the authors' computational methods: MIGEC handled demultiplexing of the reads and grouping by UMI, while MiTCR was used to assemble and quantify clonotypes. Only TCR cDNA sequences supported by at least two reads were kept to exclude erroneous sequences. Downstream repertoire analysis used the tcR package, and clonotypes were matched across fractions by CDR3 nucleotide sequence plus V segment. Antigen specificity was annotated against VDJdb with VDJmatch, allowing one amino acid substitution in CDR3. Reprocessed by TCRdb, the reads give a single entry per CDR3 protein sequence, without DNA. The V and J calls and clone size come from TCRdb's table, not from the authors' own analysis. This sample's clone table shows about 160,000 distinct CDR3 sequences. The ten biggest clones cover under 20% of the sample.

Sequenced material: blood T cells: a sorted CD56 or NKG2C T cell subset, CD4+ or CD8+ T cells, or bulk PBMC T cells (not recorded which). This TCR was sampled from a woman aged 18-69 years in good health. The sequence links TRBV7-3 to TRBJ2-1; TCRdb gives TRBD1 as the D gene, but with no DNA this cannot be confirmed. CDR3 sequence: CASSVRHRTVVFF.